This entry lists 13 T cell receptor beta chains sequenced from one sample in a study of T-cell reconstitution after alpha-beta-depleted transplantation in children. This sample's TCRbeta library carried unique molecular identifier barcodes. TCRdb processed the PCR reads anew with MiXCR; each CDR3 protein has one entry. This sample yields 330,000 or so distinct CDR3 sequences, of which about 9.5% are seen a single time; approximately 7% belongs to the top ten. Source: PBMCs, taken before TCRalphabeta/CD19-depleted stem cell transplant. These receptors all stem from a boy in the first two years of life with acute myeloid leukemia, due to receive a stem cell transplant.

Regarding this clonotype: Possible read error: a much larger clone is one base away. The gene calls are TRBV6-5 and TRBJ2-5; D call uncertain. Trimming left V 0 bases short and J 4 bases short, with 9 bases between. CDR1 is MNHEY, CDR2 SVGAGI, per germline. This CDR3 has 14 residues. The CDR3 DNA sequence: TGTGCCAGCAGTTACTCAACCAGCCCAGAGACCCAGTACTTC. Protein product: CASSYSTSPETQYF.

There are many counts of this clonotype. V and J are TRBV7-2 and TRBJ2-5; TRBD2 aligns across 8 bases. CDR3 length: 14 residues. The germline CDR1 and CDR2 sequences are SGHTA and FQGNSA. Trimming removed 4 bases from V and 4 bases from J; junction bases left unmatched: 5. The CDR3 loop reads CASSWGLETETQYF. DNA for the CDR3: TGTGCCAGCAGCTGGGGACTAGAGACAGAGACCCAGTACTTC.

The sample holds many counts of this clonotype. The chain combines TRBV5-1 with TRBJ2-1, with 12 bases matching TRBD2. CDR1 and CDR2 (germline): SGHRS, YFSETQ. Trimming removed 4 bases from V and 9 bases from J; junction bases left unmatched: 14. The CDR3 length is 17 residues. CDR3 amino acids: CASSPTTSGGYLGEQFF. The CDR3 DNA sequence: TGCGCCAGCAGCCCCACCACTAGCGGGGGGTATTTGGGTGAGCAGTTCTTC.

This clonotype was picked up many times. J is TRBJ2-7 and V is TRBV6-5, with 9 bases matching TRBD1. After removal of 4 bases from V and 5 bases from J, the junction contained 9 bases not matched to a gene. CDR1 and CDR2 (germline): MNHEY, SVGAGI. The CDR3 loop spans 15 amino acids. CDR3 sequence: CASSSPGQGLDEQYF. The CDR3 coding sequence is TGTGCCAGCAGTTCTCCGGGACAGGGATTGGACGAGCAGTACTTC.

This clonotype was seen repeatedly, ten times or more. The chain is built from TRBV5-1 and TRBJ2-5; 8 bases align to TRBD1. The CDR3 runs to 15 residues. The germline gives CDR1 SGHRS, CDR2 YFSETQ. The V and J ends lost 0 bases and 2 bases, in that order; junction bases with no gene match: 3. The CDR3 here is CASSLGDRRQETQYF. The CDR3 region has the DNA TGCGCCAGCAGCTTGGGGGACAGGAGGCAAGAGACCCAGTACTTC.

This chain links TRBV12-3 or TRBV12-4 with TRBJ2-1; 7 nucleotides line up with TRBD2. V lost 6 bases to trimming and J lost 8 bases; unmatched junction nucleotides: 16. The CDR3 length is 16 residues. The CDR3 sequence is CASSHLEGRGWYEQFF. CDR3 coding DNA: TGTGCCAGCAGCCACCTTGAGGGGAGGGGATGGTATGAGCAGTTCTTC.

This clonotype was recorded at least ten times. This CDR3 reads CASSLALGSYNEQFF. CDR3 nucleotides: TGTGCCAGCAGCTTAGCGCTCGGGTCCTACAATGAGCAGTTCTTC. The V gene is TRBV7-9, the J gene TRBJ2-1; no reliable D call. CDR3 length: 15 amino acids. Deletions cut 0 bases from V and 1 base from J, with 7 bases between. Germline lookup yields CDR1 SEHNR and CDR2 FQNEAQ (reference sequence).

CDR3 in amino acids: CASSLDMSKGNEQFF. The CDR3 nucleotides read TGTGCCAGCAGCTTAGACATGAGTAAAGGCAATGAGCAGTTCTTC. The chain joins TRBV7-8 to TRBJ2-1, with D hard to call. The V end lost 1 base, the J end lost 6 bases, and 13 bases lay between the germline ends. Per germline, CDR1 SGHVS and CDR2 FQNEAQ. This CDR3 contains 15 residues.

Here the CDR3 DNA reads TGTGCCAGCAGCCGGGGAGCGGAGCTGTTTTTT. Translating it yields CASSRGAELFF. The chain recombines TRBV27 with TRBJ2-2, with D possibly TRBD2 on 5 matching bases. CDR3 length equals 11 residues. The germline gives CDR1 MNHEY, CDR2 SMNVEV (reference sequence). With 6 bases removed from V and 10 bases from J, the gap between germline ends came to 9 bases.

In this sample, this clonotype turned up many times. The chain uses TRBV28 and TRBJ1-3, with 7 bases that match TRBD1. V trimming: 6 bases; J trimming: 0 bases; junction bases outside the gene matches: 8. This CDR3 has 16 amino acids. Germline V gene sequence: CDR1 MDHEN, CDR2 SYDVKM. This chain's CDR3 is CASSPPGTASGNTIYF. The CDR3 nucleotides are TGTGCCAGCAGCCCTCCTGGGACAGCCTCTGGAAACACCATATATTTT.

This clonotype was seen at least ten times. CDR3 loop: CASSLELGGNIQYF. For the CDR3, the DNA is TGCGCCAGCAGCTTGGAGTTAGGGGGGAACATTCAGTACTTC. The V and J genes are TRBV5-1 and TRBJ2-4; the D gene could be TRBD1 or TRBD2 (6 bases each). In germline, CDR1 is SGHRS, CDR2 YFSETQ. Trimming pared 0 bases from V and 7 bases from J, leaving 11 bases between. This CDR3 has 14 amino acids.

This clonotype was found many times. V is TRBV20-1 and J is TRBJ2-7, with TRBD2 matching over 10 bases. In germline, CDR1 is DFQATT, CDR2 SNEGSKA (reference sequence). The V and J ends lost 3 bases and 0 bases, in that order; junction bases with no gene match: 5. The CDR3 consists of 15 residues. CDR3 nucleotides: TGCAGTGCTAGTATAGCGGGGGGTAGCTCCTACGAGCAGTACTTC. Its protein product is CSASIAGGSSYEQYF.

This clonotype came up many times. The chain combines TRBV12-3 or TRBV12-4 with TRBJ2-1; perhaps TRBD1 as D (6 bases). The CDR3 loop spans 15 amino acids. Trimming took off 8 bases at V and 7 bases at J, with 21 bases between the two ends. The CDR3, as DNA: TGTGCCAGCTTCGGGAAGGGGGAGTCGGGAAATGAGCAGTTCTTC. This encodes CASFGKGESGNEQFF.